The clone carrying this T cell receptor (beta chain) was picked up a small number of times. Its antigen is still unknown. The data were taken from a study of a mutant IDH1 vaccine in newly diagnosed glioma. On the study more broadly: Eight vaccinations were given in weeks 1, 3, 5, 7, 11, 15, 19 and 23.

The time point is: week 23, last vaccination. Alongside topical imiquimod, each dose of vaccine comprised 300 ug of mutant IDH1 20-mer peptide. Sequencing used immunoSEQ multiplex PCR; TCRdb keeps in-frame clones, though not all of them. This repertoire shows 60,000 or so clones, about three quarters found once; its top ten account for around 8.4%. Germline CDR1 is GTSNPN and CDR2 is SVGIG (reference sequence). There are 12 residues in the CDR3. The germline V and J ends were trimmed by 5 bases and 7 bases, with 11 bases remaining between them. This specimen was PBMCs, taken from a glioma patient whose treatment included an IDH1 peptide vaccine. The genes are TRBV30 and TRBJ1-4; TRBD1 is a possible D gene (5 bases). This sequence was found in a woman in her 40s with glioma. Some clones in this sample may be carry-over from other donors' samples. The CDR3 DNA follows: TGTGCCTGGGGACAACCTCGTGAAAAACTGTTTTTT. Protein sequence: CAWGQPREKLFF.